This entry describes one T cell receptor beta chain. On cycle 4 day 1 and cycle 7 day 1, as well as at baseline, blood was sampled. The junction had 4 bases not matched to a gene; V was cut back by 3 bases and J by 5 bases. Germline V gives CDR1 MGHRA, CDR2 YSYEKL. The CDR3 runs to 14 residues. These data originate in a study of OX40 agonist ivuxolimab in advanced cancers. Assay used: immunoSEQ multiplex PCR; TCRdb lists only in-frame clones, some missing. The data contain about 71,000 clones, about 86% of them seen just once; the ten biggest clones take up approximately 0.99%. This chain links TRBV4-1 with TRBJ2-5, with TRBD1 matching over 9 bases. Sequencing used CD4+ or CD8+ T cells sorted from blood, obtained in a trial of the OX40 agonist ivuxolimab. This clonotype originated in an adult with an advanced solid tumor such as melanoma, head and neck, liver or kidney cancer. CDR3 DNA sequence: TGCGCCAGCAGCCAGGGACAGGGCGGGGAGACCCAGTACTTC. This sequence encodes CASSQGQGGETQYF.